This TCR beta chain was found in a study of early T cells in non-severe SARS-CoV-2 infection. V was trimmed by 0 bases and J by 4 bases, leaving 15 bases between them. Germline values: CDR1 KGHSH, CDR2 LQKENI. This CDR3 region has 16 residues. Study-level findings and limits: Matching with VDJdb favored anti-spike CD8 responses (missing private and CD4 specificities).

Ten or more counts support this clonotype. The antigen is not known. Unique molecular identifiers were affixed to single, distinct cDNA molecules. MiXCR, run by TCRdb on the 5' RACE reads, gives a single entry per CDR3 protein. The sample has about 25,000 distinct CDR3 sequences; 4.4% are singletons. The chain has TRBV18 and TRBJ2-5, with D possibly TRBD1 on 6 matching bases. Material for sequencing was whole blood. This receptor was taken from an adult who was a healthcare worker with PCR-confirmed SARS-CoV-2 infection or an uninfected control (not recorded which). The CDR3 loop is CASSPPPGARGETQYF. The CDR3, as DNA: TGTGCCAGCTCACCACCGCCAGGGGCTAGGGGAGAGACCCAGTACTTC. The variable domain in full, with the rest retrieved from reference TRBV18 and TRBJ2-5, is NAGVMQNPRHLVRRRGQEARLRCSPMKGHSHVYWYRQLPEEGLKFMVYLQKENIIDESGMPKERFSAEFPKEGPSILRIQQVVRGDSAAYFCASSPPPGARGETQYFGPGTRLLVL.